A single sample is the source of the 17 T cell receptor beta chains below, sequenced in a study of CD8+ T cells in alopecia areata (dated by TCRdb to the late 2010s). The library relied on the immunoSEQ multiplex PCR assay. For TCR sequencing, RNA was extracted from every sample and reverse transcribed into cDNA to serve as template. TCRdb obtained this table from immuneACCESS and retained in-frame rearrangements with V and J assigned. These tables miss some clones; where compared with another copy, unresolved V genes account for less than half of the shortfall, and the remainder is unexplained. The sample includes 70,000 to 95,000 clones, with roughly 50% observed a single time. Approximately 5.3% of the sample rests with the top ten. What was sequenced was NKG2D-high CD8+ T cells sorted from blood. Interpreted using the paper, the cell subset or site label stands for: sorted CD8+ NKG2D-high blood T cells. The receptors originated from a human donor with alopecia areata.

The V gene is TRBV4-1, the J gene TRBJ2-7, with unresolved D. In germline, CDR1 is MGHRA, CDR2 YSYEKL. The CDR3 extends over 12 amino acids. Trimming took off 1 base at V and 1 base at J, with 2 bases between the two ends. The CDR3 DNA sequence: TGCGCCAGCAGCCAAGGTTCCTACGAGCAGTACTTC. Residues: CASSQGSYEQYF.

The chain links TRBV29-1 to TRBJ1-1; D remains ambiguous. Germline CDR1 reads SQVTM; CDR2 reads ANQGSEA. CDR3 length equals 9 residues. V lost 7 bases and J 4 bases, leaving 4 bases between the germline ends. The CDR3 loop is CSEVTEAFF. CDR3 DNA sequence: TGCAGCGAAGTCACTGAAGCTTTCTTT.

Here the CDR3 DNA reads TGTGCCAGCAGCTTAATCATCGGTAAGGGGGCCTACGAGCAGTACTTC. It is translated as CASSLIIGKGAYEQYF. The V gene is TRBV7-9, the J gene TRBJ2-7; TRBD1 is a possible D gene (6 bases). Germline loops: CDR1 SEHNR, CDR2 FQNEAQ (reference sequence). The CDR3 consists of 16 residues. V was cut by 2 bases and J by 2 bases, with 16 bases left in between.

The V and J genes are TRBV4-1 and TRBJ2-1; 12 nucleotides align to TRBD2. Germline lookup yields CDR1 MGHRA and CDR2 YSYEKL. V dropped 4 bases and J dropped 1; count of bases not matched to a gene: 8. The CDR3 consists of 18 residues. CDR3: CASSRLWTSGNSYNEQFF. The CDR3 DNA is TGCGCCAGCAGCCGGCTCTGGACTAGCGGGAATTCCTACAATGAGCAGTTCTTC.

This chain connects TRBV9 to TRBJ2-1; possibly TRBD2 for D (6 bases). Germline V CDR1 and CDR2: SGDLS, YYNGEE. The CDR3 runs to 16 residues. Trimming removed 0 bases from V and 4 bases from J, with 14 bases in between. CDR3 DNA: TGTGCCAGCAGCGTAGGTTCGGGAGAGGCTTACAATGAGCAGTTCTTC. Translated: CASSVGSGEAYNEQFF.

The V gene is TRBV28, the J gene TRBJ2-7, with 7 bases aligning to TRBD1. CDR3 length equals 14 residues. V lost 2 bases, J lost 3 bases, and 4 bases stayed unmatched. Germline-derived CDR1 and CDR2 are MDHEN and SYDVKM. For the CDR3, the DNA is TGTGCCAGCAGTTTAATGGGGACAGACTACGAGCAGTACTTC. Translation gives CASSLMGTDYEQYF.

This chain connects TRBV29-1 to TRBJ2-1; D could derive from TRBD1 or TRBD2 (8 bases each). The CDR3 has 14 residues. Trimming removed 8 bases from V and 8 bases from J, with 22 bases in between. Germline V gene lookup returns CDR1 SQVTM and CDR2 ANQGSEA. The chain's CDR3 is CSLGQASGGDEQFF. The CDR3 DNA reads TGCAGCTTGGGACAGGCGTCGGGAGGGGATGAGCAGTTCTTC.

This clone showed up just a few times. V and J are TRBV29-1 and TRBJ1-2; the match to TRBD1 covers 7 bases. V lost 3 bases to trimming and J lost 6 bases; unmatched junction nucleotides: 1. The germline V gene has CDR1 SQVTM and CDR2 ANQGSEA. The CDR3 consists of 11 residues. Written as DNA, the CDR3 is TGCAGCGTTGAGGGGACAGATGGCTACACCTTC. As protein: CSVEGTDGYTF.

This clone occurred a few times. V usage is TRBV27 and J usage is TRBJ2-2; the D gene is possibly TRBD2 (5 bases). V lost 8 bases to trimming and J lost 1 base, with 17 bases between them. Germline CDR1 reads MNHEY; CDR2 reads SMNVEV (reference sequence). CDR3 length: 16 residues. The CDR3 region has the DNA TGTGCCAGCCGAGGCGCCTTAGGGAGGAACACCGGGGAGCTGTTTTTT. It yields the protein CASRGALGRNTGELFF.

The chain is built from TRBV29-1 and TRBJ2-7, with D perhaps matching TRBD1 (6 bases). CDR1 SQVTM and CDR2 ANQGSEA come from the germline V gene. This CDR3 has 15 amino acids. Trimming shortened V by 3 bases and J by 2 bases, and 17 bases separated the two germline ends. The CDR3 bases are TGCAGCGTTGACAACCCGACAGGACCAACCTACGAGCAGTACTTC. Encoded protein: CSVDNPTGPTYEQYF.

The genes are TRBV10-3 and TRBJ1-5, with 9 bases lining up with TRBD1. The CDR3 runs to 14 residues. Germline CDR1 is ENHRY and CDR2 is SYGVKD. Germline trimming cut 4 bases from V and 3 bases from J; bases unmatched to any gene: 1. The CDR3 DNA sequence: TGTGCCATCAGTGGACAGGGGGTCAATCAGCCCCAGCATTTT. This encodes CAISGQGVNQPQHF.

This chain joins TRBV10-2 and TRBJ1-4; D is uncertain. V was clipped by 6 bases and J by 7 bases, with 9 bases between them. Germline values: CDR1 WSHSY, CDR2 SAAADI. This CDR3 spans 12 amino acids. In DNA, the CDR3 is TGCGCCAGCAGGCCCAATTCTGAAAAACTGTTTTTT. It codes for CASRPNSEKLFF.

This clone was counted only a few times. The chain couples TRBV28 to TRBJ1-1; D is unresolved. The CDR3 consists of 14 residues. V lost 5 bases and J lost 1, with 11 bases in between. Per germline, CDR1 MDHEN and CDR2 SYDVKM. DNA of the CDR3: TGTGCCAGCAGTCCATGGGTCAGGAACACTGAAGCTTTCTTT. Its translation: CASSPWVRNTEAFF.

J is TRBJ2-1 and V is TRBV27, with no clear D. The CDR3 loop spans 12 amino acids. Looked up from germline, CDR1 is MNHEY and CDR2 is SMNVEV (reference sequence). V lost 0 bases to trimming and J lost 8 bases, with 5 bases between them. The CDR3 nucleotides are TGTGCCAGCAGTTTATCAGGCTATGAGCAGTTCTTC. Translating it yields CASSLSGYEQFF.

This rearrangement joins TRBV6-5 to TRBJ2-1, with D possibly being TRBD2 (6 bases). This CDR3 has 15 amino acids. Germline CDR1 MNHEY, CDR2 SVGAGI. Trimming took 0 bases from V and 4 from J, leaving 10 bases between them. The CDR3 DNA is TGTGCCAGCAGTTACTCGACGGGGGATTACAATGAGCAGTTCTTC. This sequence encodes CASSYSTGDYNEQFF.

V is TRBV28 and J is TRBJ2-5; the D is unclear. The CDR3 has 13 residues. From germline, CDR1 is MDHEN and CDR2 SYDVKM. The V gene lost 3 bases and the J gene lost 3 bases, with 8 bases spanning the gap. The CDR3 DNA follows: TGTGCCAGCAGTTTTCAGTCAGAAGAGACCCAGTACTTC. Translated: CASSFQSEETQYF. The full variable domain, rest sourced from reference TRBV28 and TRBJ2-5, is DVKVTQSSRYLVKRTGEKVFLECVQDMDHENMFWYRQDPGLGLRLIYFSYDVKMKEKGDIPEGYSVSREKKERFSLILESASTNQTSMYLCASSFQSEETQYFGPGTRLLVL.

The rearrangement joins TRBV30 to TRBJ2-5, with D tentatively TRBD2 (5 bases). The CDR3 spans 15 residues. Trimming took 4 bases from V and 1 from J, leaving 16 bases between them. Germline CDR1 and CDR2: GTSNPN and SVGIG (reference sequence). In DNA form, the CDR3 reads TGTGCCTGGATTGACGGGGAGAAGTTCCAAGAGACCCAGTACTTC. The encoded protein is CAWIDGEKFQETQYF.